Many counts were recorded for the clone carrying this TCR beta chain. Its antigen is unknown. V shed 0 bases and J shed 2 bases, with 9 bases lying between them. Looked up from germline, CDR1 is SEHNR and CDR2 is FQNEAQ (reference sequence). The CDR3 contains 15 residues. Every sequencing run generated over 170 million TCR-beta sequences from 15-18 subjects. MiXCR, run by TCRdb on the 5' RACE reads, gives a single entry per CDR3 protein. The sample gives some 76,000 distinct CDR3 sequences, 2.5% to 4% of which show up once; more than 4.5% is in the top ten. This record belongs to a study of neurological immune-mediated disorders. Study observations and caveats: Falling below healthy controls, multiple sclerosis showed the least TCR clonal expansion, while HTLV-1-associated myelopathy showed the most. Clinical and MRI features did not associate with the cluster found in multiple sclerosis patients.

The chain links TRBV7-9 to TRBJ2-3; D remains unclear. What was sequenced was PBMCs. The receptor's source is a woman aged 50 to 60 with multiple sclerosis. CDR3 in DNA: TGTGCCAGCAGCTTAGCGCTACGTCTCACAGATACGCAGTATTTT. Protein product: CASSLALRLTDTQYF.